The clone carrying this TCR beta chain was detected only a few times. The antigen is not known. The isolated RNA, all of it, was reverse transcribed, so expressed TCRB transcripts were what got sequenced. Repertoires were generated with immunoSEQ multiplex PCR, while TCRdb's copy carries only in-frame clones and drops some. This sample yields about 270,000 clones, of which 14% are seen a single time; over 0.015% belongs to the top ten. Germline values: CDR1 LNHNV, CDR2 YYDKDF (reference sequence). This CDR3 has 18 amino acids. The junction had 6 bases not matched to a gene; V was cut back by 2 bases and J by 1 base. This sample is drawn from a study of beta chain features in type 1 diabetes. Whole-study findings and limits: Relative to healthy donors, patients appeared to have naive, central memory and Treg TCRB repertoires that were more similar. For Type 1 diabetes patients, all four CD4+ subsets carried TCRB CDR3s that were moderately but significantly shorter. Individuals with type 1 diabetes displayed fewer insertions and more deletions at VDJ junctions.

Isolation of CD4+ naive, central memory, regulatory and stem cell-like memory cells was achieved by sorting via CD45RO/CCR7/CD25/CD127/CD95/CD27. The chain carries TRBV15 and TRBJ2-6; 9 nucleotides agree with TRBD1. The specimen was naive CD4+ T cells from blood. The source of this sequence is a man aged 25-40 years with type 1 diabetes. CDR3 in DNA: TGTGCCACCAGCAGAACTCCCGGGACAGGGTCTGGGGCCAACGTCCTGACTTTC. Its protein is CATSRTPGTGSGANVLTF.